The 18 T cell receptor beta chains given below trace back to one sample, sequenced in a study of identical twins. MiXCR was run by TCRdb on the 5' RACE reads, yielding one entry per CDR3 protein. This table has 400,000 to 500,000 distinct CDR3 sequences, roughly an eighth appearing once. These data also formed part of another study, on yellow fever vaccine responses in identical twins.

Sequencing used CD4+ T cells sorted from blood. The source of these receptors is a woman aged 18-30 years in good health.

This chain uses TRBV6-1 with TRBJ2-1; TRBD2 is a possible D gene (5 bases). CDR1 and CDR2 (germline): MNHNS, SASEGT. Between the trimmed V and J ends, which lost 7 bases and 4 bases, there was a span of 11 bases. The CDR3 covers 13 residues. This chain's CDR3 is CASKVGAYNEQFF. DNA of the CDR3: TGTGCCAGCAAGGTGGGAGCTTACAATGAGCAGTTCTTC.

The gene calls are TRBV2 and TRBJ2-7; D uncertain. The length of the CDR3 is 12 residues. The germline gives CDR1 SNHLY, CDR2 FYNNEI. The germline V and J ends were trimmed by 2 bases and 8 bases, with 10 bases remaining between them. The CDR3 protein is CASSEWVGKQYF. Written as DNA, the CDR3 is TGTGCCAGCAGTGAATGGGTGGGGAAGCAGTACTTC.

The chain has TRBV7-2 and TRBJ2-2; a weak D match, TRBD1 (5 bases). Trimming pared 1 base from V and 6 bases from J, leaving 18 bases between. In germline, CDR1 is SGHTA, CDR2 FQGNSA. The CDR3 is 17 amino acids. The CDR3 bases are TGTGCCAGCAGCTTAGGTTGGGGCAGGGAAATGGCCGGGGAGCTGTTTTTT. It is translated as CASSLGWGREMAGELFF.

The rearrangement uses TRBV3-1 and TRBJ2-1; a possible D gene is TRBD2 (5 bases). The V gene lost 1 base and the J gene lost 6 bases, with 13 bases spanning the gap. Germline lookup yields CDR1 LGHDT and CDR2 YNNKEL (reference sequence). CDR3 length equals 15 residues. CDR3 bases: TGTGCCAGCAGCCAAGCTGCGGGTCGTGGCAATGAGCAGTTCTTC. Translation: CASSQAAGRGNEQFF.

The V call is TRBV20-1, the J call TRBJ1-2; D gene uncertain. In germline, CDR1 is DFQATT, CDR2 SNEGSKA (reference sequence). V lost 0 bases, J lost 11 bases, and 16 bases lay in between. The CDR3 totals 13 residues. CDR3 amino acids: CSARETGLAGYTF. CDR3 DNA sequence: TGCAGTGCTAGAGAAACGGGATTGGCTGGGTACACCTTC.

The rearrangement joins TRBV7-2 to TRBJ2-7, with D hard to call. This CDR3 comprises 11 residues. Trimming removed 2 bases from V and 5 bases from J, with 4 bases in between. Germline V CDR1 and CDR2: SGHTA, FQGNSA. The CDR3 region is CASSLIDEQYF. CDR3 sequence (DNA): TGTGCCAGCAGCTTAATCGACGAGCAGTACTTC.

The V and J genes are TRBV20-1 and TRBJ1-2; D is possibly TRBD1 (5 bases). The germline V gene has CDR1 DFQATT and CDR2 SNEGSKA (reference sequence). Trimming removed 4 bases at V and 1 base at J, with 13 bases between. This CDR3 spans 14 amino acids. DNA for the CDR3: TGCAGTGCTACTCGGACCGGGGGTAACTATGGCTACACCTTC. Protein product: CSATRTGGNYGYTF.

Ten or more counts support this clonotype. The junction departs from germline at one end; a sequencing error may be responsible. The gene calls are TRBV28 and TRBJ2-7; 10 nucleotides line up with TRBD1. Per the germline V gene, CDR1 is MDHEN and CDR2 is SYDVKM. The CDR3 spans 14 residues. CDR3 loop: CASSRTGGSYEQYF. The CDR3 DNA is TGCGCCAGCTCCCGGACAGGGGGTTCCTACGAGCAGTACTTC.

The J gene is TRBJ1-2, the V gene TRBV27; 8 bases match TRBD1. Trimming took 3 bases from V and 2 from J; bases not matched to a gene: 5. The CDR3 consists of 15 residues. Germline V CDR1 and CDR2: MNHEY, SMNVEV (reference sequence). CDR3 bases: TGTGCCAGCAGTTTCCAGGGGGCGCCGAACTATGGCTACACCTTC. Translated: CASSFQGAPNYGYTF.

This clonotype was counted a few times. At one of its ends the junction is not consistent with the germline gene, which may arise from a read error. The chain employs TRBV7-7 and TRBJ2-5, with D hard to call. Germline values: CDR1 SSHAT, CDR2 FNYEAQ (reference sequence). This CDR3 is built from 14 residues. As DNA, the CDR3 is TGTGCTAGCACCCCCACAGCGTTCCAAGAGACCCAGTACTTC. It is translated as CASTPTAFQETQYF.

The chain has TRBV18 and TRBJ1-5, with 9 nucleotides matching TRBD1. CDR1 is KGHSH, CDR2 LQKENI, per germline. Losses at the gene ends were 2 bases for V and 0 bases for J; bases not matched to a gene: 5. CDR3 length equals 17 residues. CDR3 nucleotides: TGTGCCAGCTCACCAGCCGGGACAGGGTATAGCAATCAGCCCCAGCATTTT. Residues: CASSPAGTGYSNQPQHF.

V is TRBV29-1 and J is TRBJ2-7; 11 bases are a match to TRBD1. The V and J ends lost 3 bases and 7 bases, in that order; junction bases with no gene match: 8. The CDR3 covers 14 residues. CDR1 is SQVTM and CDR2 is ANQGSEA in the germline V gene. In DNA, the CDR3 is TGCAGCGTTGATCAAGGACAGGGGGCATATGAGCAGTACTTC. Encoded protein: CSVDQGQGAYEQYF.

This clonotype was seen repeatedly, ten times or more. The chain has TRBV5-1 and TRBJ2-2, with 9 bases matching TRBD1. The CDR3 spans 16 residues. The junction had 6 bases not matched to a gene; V was cut back by 3 bases and J by 3 bases. CDR1 SGHRS and CDR2 YFSETQ come from the germline V gene. CDR3 sequence: CASSSGTGLHTGELFF. The CDR3, as DNA: TGCGCCAGCAGCTCCGGGACAGGGCTGCACACCGGGGAGCTGTTTTTT.

This chain joins TRBV6-5 and TRBJ1-2; D call uncertain. The CDR3 contains 13 residues. The V end lost 2 bases, the J end lost 2 bases, and 6 bases lay between the germline ends. Per the germline V gene, CDR1 is MNHEY and CDR2 is SVGAGI. This CDR3 is CASSYDENYGYTF. DNA for the CDR3: TGTGCCAGCAGTTACGATGAGAACTATGGCTACACCTTC.

The rearrangement joins TRBV29-1 to TRBJ2-3; 10 nucleotides agree with TRBD2. With 0 bases clipped from V and 2 bases from J, the junction kept 17 bases outside the gene matches. Germline V lookup: CDR1 SQVTM, CDR2 ANQGSEA. This CDR3 comprises 20 residues. DNA for the CDR3: TGCAGCGTTGAAGATCGTCCTAGCGGGAGAAGGGTGGTTCTCACAGATACGCAGTATTTT. This gives the protein CSVEDRPSGRRVVLTDTQYF.

In regard to this clonotype: This clone may be a read error of a much larger clone one base away. V gene TRBV9 combines with J gene TRBJ2-3; 10 bases map to TRBD2. The CDR3 length is 15 residues. Germline CDR1 is SGDLS and CDR2 is YYNGEE. CDR3 coding DNA: TGTGTCAGCAGCGTCCTAGCGGGGGGCACAGATACGCAGTATTTT. This translates into CVSSVLAGGTDTQYF.

This clonotype was picked up a small number of times. The chain uses TRBV6-5 and TRBJ2-5, with 7 nucleotides matching TRBD1. CDR3 length: 15 amino acids. Germline-derived CDR1 and CDR2 are MNHEY and SVGAGI. V shed 0 bases and J 5 bases; nucleotides not matched to a gene: 6. CDR3 protein: CASSYSRGGGETQYF. CDR3 nucleotide sequence: TGTGCCAGCAGTTACTCGAGAGGGGGCGGGGAGACCCAGTACTTC.

The table lists this clonotype with a few counts. V is TRBV14 and J is TRBJ2-2; TRBD1 agrees at 11 bases. The junction had 11 bases not matched to a gene; V was cut back by 1 base and J by 4 bases. Germline CDR1 SGHDN, CDR2 FVKESK. The CDR3 has 19 amino acids. The CDR3 nucleotides read TGTGCCAGCAGCCAAGTTAGAATTCCGGACAGGGGGCGCACCGGGGAGCTGTTTTTT. Protein product: CASSQVRIPDRGRTGELFF.